This T cell receptor (beta chain) was sequenced during a study of blood T cell repertoires in COVID-19. The CDR3 extends over 12 amino acids. Germline V gene lookup returns CDR1 MNHNS and CDR2 SASEGT. The V end lost 3 bases, the J end lost 14 bases, and 11 bases lay between the germline ends. Generated by immunoSEQ multiplex PCR, the TCRdb table keeps only in-frame clones and is missing some. Of approximately 77,000 clones listed, roughly 76% were seen once; the top ten hold roughly 15%. The sample consisted of peripheral blood. The receptor was derived from a man in his 70s with active or convalescent COVID-19. J is TRBJ1-6 and V is TRBV6-1; no reliable D call. For the CDR3, the DNA is TGTGCCAGCAGTGACCGCGCGGGGTCCCTCCACTTT. Protein product: CASSDRAGSLHF.